A single sample gave rise to the 15 T cell receptor beta chains below, sequenced in a study of post-analysis software for immune sequencing data. Study-wide results and limits: Roughly five TRBV segments, including TRBV5-6, TRBV5-1 and TRBV20-1, were more frequent in patients than controls.

No antigens are known for them. Libraries were made from TCR beta cDNA, and they carried unique molecular identifiers. A single record per CDR3 protein comes from TCRdb applying MiXCR to the PCR reads. The sample carries fewer than 550,000 distinct CDR3 sequences, less than 40% recorded once. The sequencing sample was made of blood. The receptors were sampled from a girl between 2 and 17 years old with multiple sclerosis.

The chain has TRBV11-2 and TRBJ1-1; D is undetermined. Germline lookup yields CDR1 SGHAT and CDR2 FQNNGV. Deletions cut 5 bases from V and 11 bases from J, with 15 bases between. This CDR3 has 12 residues. The CDR3 DNA reads as TGTGCCAGCAGCCCTCACCCCATGGAGGCTTTCTTT. Protein sequence: CASSPHPMEAFF.

The table lists this clonotype with a few counts. The chain has TRBV5-1 and TRBJ1-1; maybe TRBD1 (5 bases). CDR3 length: 13 residues. Trimming cost V 0 bases and J 10 bases, with 13 bases left between them. CDR1 and CDR2 (germline): SGHRS, YFSETQ. The CDR3: CASSLGTGRGAFF. In DNA, the CDR3 is TGCGCCAGCAGCTTGGGAACGGGGCGGGGAGCTTTCTTT.

The chain couples TRBV12-3 or TRBV12-4 to TRBJ2-2; D is ambiguous. With 7 bases removed from V and 5 bases from J, the gap between germline ends came to 14 bases. There are 14 residues in the CDR3. The DNA for the CDR3 is TGTGCCAGCATCCTCGGACCGAGGACCGGGGAGCTGTTTTTT. This encodes CASILGPRTGELFF.

The V call is TRBV12-3 or TRBV12-4, the J call TRBJ2-3; TRBD1 or TRBD2 may be the D gene (6 bases each). This CDR3 has 12 amino acids. This CDR3 reads CAGGSNTDTQYF. The CDR3 coding sequence is TGTGCAGGGGGGTCCAACACAGATACGCAGTATTTT.

The rearrangement links TRBV3-1 to TRBJ1-1; a weak D match, TRBD1 (5 bases). This CDR3 comprises 15 residues. V lost 4 bases and J 0 bases, leaving 12 bases between the germline ends. Germline CDR1 and CDR2: LGHDT and YNNKEL (reference sequence). CDR3 sequence (DNA): TGTGCCAGCAGCCTCATGGGACTGCTGAACACTGAAGCTTTCTTT. Translated, it gives CASSLMGLLNTEAFF.

The rearrangement joins TRBV7-9 to TRBJ1-4; D unclear. Germline lookup yields CDR1 SEHNR and CDR2 FQNEAQ (reference sequence). The CDR3 covers 18 residues. The V end lost 5 bases, the J end lost 2 bases, and 21 bases lay between the germline ends. The CDR3 spells CASSAPPGSMATNEKLFF. The CDR3 nucleotides are TGTGCCAGCAGCGCCCCGCCAGGATCTATGGCGACTAATGAAAAACTGTTTTTT.

Only a few counts were recorded for this clonotype. The CDR3 DNA is TGCGCCAGCAGCCAGACGACAACTGAAAAACTGTTTTTT. Its protein product is CASSQTTTEKLFF. The chain links TRBV4-1 to TRBJ1-4; D uncertain. Trimming took 3 bases from V and 7 from J, leaving 9 bases between them. This CDR3 is 13 amino acids long. Germline CDR1 and CDR2: MGHRA and YSYEKL.

The chain employs TRBV5-1 and TRBJ2-2; no clear D. This CDR3 region has 14 residues. Deletions cut 2 bases from V and 3 bases from J, with 8 bases between. The germline V gene encodes CDR1 SGHRS and CDR2 YFSETQ. Written as DNA, the CDR3 is TGCGCCAGCAGCTTAATTATGGACACCGGGGAGCTGTTTTTT. It yields the protein CASSLIMDTGELFF.

This clonotype was seen a handful of times. The gene calls are TRBV10-3 and TRBJ2-3, with no clear D. The V gene's germline CDR1 is ENHRY and CDR2 SYGVKD. V lost 11 bases and J lost 0, with 6 bases in between. The CDR3 loop spans 11 amino acids. CDR3 DNA: TGTGCCGCCACTAGCACAGATACGCAGTATTTT. Encoded protein: CAATSTDTQYF.

This clonotype has only a few counts. The chain employs TRBV2 and TRBJ1-5; the D gene is possibly TRBD1 (5 bases). This CDR3 contains 16 residues. Trimming left V 6 bases short and J 0 bases short, with 15 bases between. Germline V lookup: CDR1 SNHLY, CDR2 FYNNEI. CDR3 DNA sequence: TGTGCCAGCAGCGACAGAGCTAGCTATAGCAATCAGCCCCAGCATTTT. Its protein is CASSDRASYSNQPQHF.

The V call is TRBV19, the J call TRBJ1-1, with unresolved D. V shed 5 bases and J shed 3 bases, with 13 bases lying between them. Looked up from germline, CDR1 is LNHDA and CDR2 is SQIVND (reference sequence). The CDR3 contains 14 residues. In DNA, the CDR3 is TGTGCCAGTAGTGCATCGGCTCGGTACACTGAAGCTTTCTTT. Its translation: CASSASARYTEAFF.

This clonotype came up a few times. The V and J genes are TRBV20-1 and TRBJ2-1; 8 positions agree with TRBD2. The CDR3 is 17 residues long. Trimming removed 5 bases from V and 1 base from J; junction bases left unmatched: 13. Germline CDR1 is DFQATT and CDR2 is SNEGSKA (reference sequence). CDR3 bases: TGCAGTGCTCGCTTAGGTGAGAGCGGGGGATCCTACAATGAGCAGTTCTTC. Translation gives CSARLGESGGSYNEQFF.

This chain joins TRBV15 and TRBJ1-1; a weak D match, TRBD1 (5 bases). The CDR3 contains 14 residues. Germline V gene sequence: CDR1 LNHNV, CDR2 YYDKDF (reference sequence). The V and J ends lost 0 bases and 3 bases respectively, with 8 bases between them. CDR3 region: CATSRDLGDTEAFF. The CDR3 region has the DNA TGTGCCACCAGCAGAGATCTGGGGGACACTGAAGCTTTCTTT. The whole variable domain, remainder taken from reference TRBV15 and TRBJ1-1, is DAMVIQNPRYQVTQFGKPVTLSCSQTLNHNVMYWYQQKSSQAPKLLFHYYDKDFNNEADTPDNFQSRRPNTSFCFLDIRSPGLGDTAMYLCATSRDLGDTEAFFGQGTRLTVV.

This chain uses TRBV7-6 with TRBJ2-1, with 8 bases matching TRBD2. J was trimmed by 0 bases and V by 4 bases; bases with no gene match: 8. Germline V gene data show CDR1 as SGHVS and CDR2 as FNYEAQ. The CDR3 spans 17 residues. CDR3 in amino acids: CASSSSLAGFSYNEQFF. CDR3 sequence (DNA): TGTGCCAGCAGCTCCTCCCTAGCGGGTTTCTCCTACAATGAGCAGTTCTTC.

This clonotype was picked up a small number of times. V usage is TRBV4-1 and J usage is TRBJ1-5, with D unclear. Germline V gene sequence: CDR1 MGHRA, CDR2 YSYEKL. Between the trimmed V and J ends, which lost 1 base and 0 bases, there was a span of 10 bases. CDR3 size: 16 residues. Written as DNA, the CDR3 is TGCGCCAGCAGCCAAGGATCCGTTCATAGCAATCAGCCCCAGCATTTT. Encoded protein: CASSQGSVHSNQPQHF.